A single sample gave rise to the 11 T cell receptor beta chains below, sequenced in a study of Ad26.COV2.S vaccination and SARS-CoV-2 variants. Repertoires were generated with immunoSEQ multiplex PCR, while TCRdb's copy carries only in-frame clones and drops some. The sample consists of roughly 180,000 clones, around 88% of them appearing once. Sequenced here: peripheral blood, sampled after recovery from COVID-19. The source is a human donor who had recovered from COVID-19.

In the case of this clone: In the same sample, other DNA sequences code for this CDR3. V usage is TRBV7-9 and J usage is TRBJ2-7; maybe TRBD2 (5 bases). Trimming removed 1 base from V and 3 bases from J, with 7 bases in between. The CDR3 contains 13 residues. Germline values: CDR1 SEHNR, CDR2 FQNEAQ (reference sequence). The CDR3 bases are TGTGCCAGCAGCTTAGGGACTTACTACGAGCAGTACTTC. This gives the protein CASSLGTYYEQYF.

This clone was observed a few times. This chain uses TRBV30 with TRBJ1-5; D gene unclear. Trimming stripped 0 bases from V and 3 bases from J, with 9 bases between. Germline V gene data show CDR1 as GTSNPN and CDR2 as SVGIG (reference sequence). The CDR3 is 14 amino acids. The CDR3 protein is CAWSVGQPNQPQHF. In nucleotides, the CDR3 is TGTGCCTGGAGTGTAGGGCAGCCCAATCAGCCCCAGCATTTT. The variable domain in full, completed from reference TRBV30 and TRBJ1-5, reads SQTIHQWPATLVQPVGSPLSLECTVEGTSNPNLYWYRQAAGRGLQLLFYSVGIGQISSEVPQNLSASRPQDRQFILSSKKLLLSDSGFYLCAWSVGQPNQPQHFGDGTRLSIL.

The J gene is TRBJ1-2, the V gene TRBV6-1, with 7 positions matching TRBD1. The J segment lost 7 bases and the V segment lost 10 bases, leaving 9 bases of the junction unmatched. The CDR3 loop spans 12 amino acids. Germline V gene sequence: CDR1 MNHNS, CDR2 SASEGT. The CDR3 DNA follows: TGTGCCACCACAGGGGTCTCGCCTGGCTACACCTTC. Amino acid sequence: CATTGVSPGYTF.

In DNA, the CDR3 is TGTGCCAGCAGCTTGTCGGGGGGTTATAATTCACCCCTCCACTTT. Amino acid sequence: CASSLSGGYNSPLHF. The V and J genes are TRBV6-5 and TRBJ1-6; possibly TRBD1 for D (5 bases). V lost 6 bases and J 4 bases, leaving 13 bases between the germline ends. Germline assignment: CDR1 MNHEY and CDR2 SVGAGI. The CDR3 runs to 15 residues.

Here the CDR3 reads CASSLIGFPHNEQFF. The CDR3 DNA reads as TGCGCCAGCAGCTTGATAGGATTTCCCCACAATGAGCAGTTCTTC. The chain joins TRBV5-1 to TRBJ2-1; D is unclear. V was clipped by 1 base and J by 5 bases, with 13 bases between them. CDR1 and CDR2 from the germline V gene are SGHRS and YFSETQ. This CDR3 has 15 amino acids. Complete variable domain (other parts from reference TRBV5-1 and TRBJ2-1): KAGVTQTPRYLIKTRGQQVTLSCSPISGHRSVSWYQQTPGQGLQFLFEYFSETQRNKGNFPGRFSGRQFSNSRSEMNVSTLELGDSALYLCASSLIGFPHNEQFFGPGTRLTVL.

V usage is TRBV7-8 and J usage is TRBJ2-1, with 8 bases matching TRBD2. The CDR3 loop spans 15 amino acids. The J segment lost 3 bases and the V segment lost 8 bases, leaving 9 bases of the junction unmatched. Germline CDR1 reads SGHVS; CDR2 reads FQNEAQ. The CDR3 reads CASALGGGGYNEQFF. The CDR3 DNA follows: TGTGCCAGCGCCCTCGGGGGGGGAGGCTACAATGAGCAGTTCTTC.

J is TRBJ2-7 and V is TRBV6-5; D may be TRBD1 (5 bases). Trimming stripped 11 bases from V and 2 bases from J, with 16 bases between. The CDR3 is 13 residues long. Germline V gene sequence: CDR1 MNHEY, CDR2 SVGAGI. CDR3: CAVGFRDAYEQYF. In DNA form, the CDR3 reads TGTGCCGTTGGTTTCAGGGATGCCTACGAGCAGTACTTC.

The chain employs TRBV13 and TRBJ1-5, with 10 bases lining up with TRBD1. The germline gives CDR1 PRHDT, CDR2 FYEKMQ (reference sequence). Trimming took 5 bases from V and 8 from J; bases not matched to a gene: 3. The CDR3 contains 13 residues. Written as DNA, the CDR3 is TGTGCCAGCAGCAAGGACAGGGGGGAGCCCCAGCATTTT. Translation: CASSKDRGEPQHF.

This sequence joins TRBV5-1 and TRBJ2-7; TRBD2 agrees at 8 bases. The V segment lost 1 base and the J segment 5 bases; nucleotides outside the gene matches: 14. The CDR3 runs 17 residues. Germline V CDR1 and CDR2: SGHRS, YFSETQ. The CDR3 DNA reads as TGCGCCAGCAGCTTGCGGGCTAGCGGGTCCCGAACCCACGAGCAGTACTTC. It codes for CASSLRASGSRTHEQYF.

The sample holds a few counts of this clone. The chain combines TRBV30 with TRBJ1-5; weak D call: TRBD1 (6 bases). Trimming stripped 0 bases from V and 7 bases from J, with 13 bases between. Germline V gene lookup returns CDR1 GTSNPN and CDR2 SVGIG (reference sequence). There are 14 residues in the CDR3. CDR3 sequence: CAWSVFGGLQPQHF. The DNA of the CDR3 is TGTGCCTGGAGTGTATTTGGGGGCCTCCAGCCCCAGCATTTT.

The chain joins TRBV9 to TRBJ1-3; 7 bases fit TRBD1. J lost 1 base, V lost 4 bases, and 5 bases had no gene match. The CDR3 runs 15 residues. Germline CDR1 and CDR2: SGDLS and YYNGEE. CDR3 nucleotide sequence: TGTGCCAGCAGCCCGACAGGGTATTCTGGAAACACCATATATTTT. Its translation is CASSPTGYSGNTIYF.